Listed below are T cell receptor beta chains from one sample, sequenced in a study of T cell responses to AZD1222 COVID-19 vaccine. Repertoires were generated with immunoSEQ multiplex PCR, while TCRdb's copy carries only in-frame clones and drops some. The data show 160,000 or so clones, under 95% seen once. The sample in question was peripheral blood, obtained on day 0 of MenACWY control vaccination. The receptors come from an adult in good health. Each CDR3 is given with its conserved first and last residue. Each record gives: clone size, V gene, D gene, J gene, CDR3 DNA, CDR3 protein. A D gene is named only where the DNA matches it firmly. The size of a clone is reported for some rows only, either as once, few or many, or as a class for expanded clones.

>.|TRBV15|.|TRBJ1-2
TGTGCCACCAGCAGAGATAGAGTGATTAACTATGGCTACACCTTC
CATSRDRVINYGYTF
>.|TRBV11-3|.|TRBJ2-4
TGTGCCAGCAGCTGGCCGCCCGGGACCCCCTTATACTTC
CASSWPPGTPLYF
>.|TRBV9|.|TRBJ1-3
TGTGCCAGCAGCGTAGGCCATCGGAGCTCTGGAAACACCATATATTTT
CASSVGHRSSGNTIYF
>few|TRBV28|.|TRBJ2-5
TGTGCCAGCAGTTTAATGGGCGTCAGGCAGGAAGAGACCCAGTACTTC
CASSLMGVRQEETQYF
>.|TRBV11-3|.|TRBJ1-3
TGTGCCAGCAGAACCACAGGGCGCGGAAACACCATATATTTT
CASRTTGRGNTIYF
>once|TRBV19|TRBD1|TRBJ2-5
TGTGCCAGTAGTATGGCCGGACAGGGGGCTACGAAGACCCAGTACTTC
CASSMAGQGATKTQYF
>.|TRBV7-6|.|TRBJ1-3
TGTGCCAGCAGCTTAGATCTGGTGGGTGCACTCTCTGGAAACACCATATATTTT
CASSLDLVGALSGNTIYF
>.|TRBV3-1/TRBV3-2|TRBD1|TRBJ1-2
TGTGCCAGCAGCCAAGTGTCCAGGGGGTTTAAGACCTTC
CASSQVSRGFKTF
>.|TRBV5-1|TRBD1|TRBJ1-1
TGCGCCAGCAGCTTCGGGACAGGGGGTTTGAACACTGAAGCTTTCTTT
CASSFGTGGLNTEAFF
>once|TRBV3-1/TRBV3-2|.|TRBJ1-1
TGTGCCAGCAGCGGTTGGGGTACACCGAACACTGAAGCTTTCTTT
CASSGWGTPNTEAFF
>.|TRBV24-1|TRBD2|TRBJ2-1
TGTGCCACCAGTGAACCCCCCCTAGCGGGAGTTATGGATGAGCAGTTCTTC
CATSEPPLAGVMDEQFF
>once|TRBV7-2|TRBD1|TRBJ1-4
TGTGCCAGCAGCTTGCAGGGGGCCCTTACTAATGAAAAACTGTTTTTT
CASSLQGALTNEKLFF
>.|TRBV7-2|TRBD2|TRBJ2-7
TGTGCCAGCAGCTTAGGGGGGGGCACTAGCGGAGGTTACGAGCAGTACTTC
CASSLGGGTSGGYEQYF
>.|TRBV10-3|.|TRBJ2-2
TGTGCCATCAGTGAGTCGCTCGGGGAGCTGTTTTTT
CAISESLGELFF
>.|TRBV3-1/TRBV3-2|.|TRBJ2-2
TGTGCCAGCAGCCAAGAGCTGCGGAACAGCTCGAACACCGGGGAGCTGTTTTTT
CASSQELRNSSNTGELFF
>.|TRBV2|.|TRBJ2-1
TGTGCCAGCAGTGGGGCGGAAGGAAATGTGTGGTACAATGAGCAGTTCTTC
CASSGAEGNVWYNEQFF
>.|TRBV21-1|.|TRBJ2-2
TGTGCCAGCAGCAAAGAACAGGGGGCTATCACCGGGGAGCTGTTTTTT
CASSKEQGAITGELFF
>.|TRBV6-6|TRBD1|TRBJ1-5
TGTGCCAGCAGCCGCGACAGGGCGAGTCAGCCCCAGCATTTT
CASSRDRASQPQHF
>once|TRBV19|.|TRBJ1-2
TGTGCCAGTAGTATATTAAGGACGGAGAGCTACACCTTC
CASSILRTESYTF
>.|TRBV7-9|.|TRBJ2-7
TGTGCCAGCAGCGCGGAACAAAGGGGTTTCCCATCCTACGAGCAGTACTTC
CASSAEQRGFPSYEQYF
>.|TRBV7-3|.|TRBJ2-3
TGTGCCAGCAGCCTACAAGGGACCCACTATACGCAGTATTTT
CASSLQGTHYTQYF
>.|TRBV11-2|.|TRBJ2-1
TGTGCCAGCAGCTTAGTCGGGACTGCACAGTTCTTC
CASSLVGTAQFF
>.|TRBV7-2|.|TRBJ2-1
TGTGCCAGCAGCTCCACCCCACGTTACGATGAGCAGTTCTTC
CASSSTPRYDEQFF
>.|TRBV4-3|.|TRBJ1-1
TGCGCCAGCAGCCAAGATCGCCCGGGGCCCGGGGTGAACACTGAAGCTTTCTTT
CASSQDRPGPGVNTEAFF
>.|TRBV11-3|.|TRBJ2-7
TGTGCCAGCAGCTTCGACAGGCGAACCTACGAGCAGTACTTC
CASSFDRRTYEQYF
>.|TRBV4-1|.|TRBJ1-4
TGCGCCAGCAGCCAAGATAGGGACGGAGGGGTCGAAAAACTGTTTTTT
CASSQDRDGGVEKLFF
>.|TRBV29-1|TRBD2|TRBJ2-1
TGCAGCGTCGGCGGACTAGCGGCTTCTGAGCAGTTCTTC
CSVGGLAASEQFF
>.|TRBV5-1|.|TRBJ1-6
TGCGCCAGCAGTACATTGGGGGAAGAGAATTCACCCCTCCACTTT
CASSTLGEENSPLHF
>.|TRBV13|.|TRBJ1-1
TGTGCCAGCAGCCTGACGGACACAGACACTGAAGCTTTCTTT
CASSLTDTDTEAFF
>.|TRBV6-5|.|TRBJ1-4
TGTGCCAGCAGTTACAGGGTTAGTGAAAAACTGTTTTTT
CASSYRVSEKLFF
>few|TRBV10-1|.|TRBJ2-1
TGCGCCAGCAGTAAGGGTAATCCCCTCAATGAGCAGTTCTTC
CASSKGNPLNEQFF
>.|TRBV29-1|.|TRBJ2-2
TGCAGCGTTGATGCAACCCACACCGGGGAGCTGTTTTTT
CSVDATHTGELFF
>.|TRBV19|.|TRBJ1-2
TGTGCCAGTAGTATAGGGAGGAGGGTTGGCTACACCTTC
CASSIGRRVGYTF
>.|TRBV20-1|TRBD2|TRBJ2-1
TGCAGTGCTCTTAAGCGGGATGAGTTCTTC
CSALKRDEFF
>.|TRBV5-5|TRBD1|TRBJ2-3
TGTGCCAGCAGCTTGACAGGGGCCCTAAAGGACACGCAGTATTTT
CASSLTGALKDTQYF
>.|TRBV9|TRBD2|TRBJ2-5
TGTGCCAGCAGCGTGCTAGCGGTCCCCCAAGAGACCCAGTACTTC
CASSVLAVPQETQYF
>.|TRBV6-5|.|TRBJ2-7
TGTGCCAGCAGTTATGGCACCTACGAGCAGTACTTC
CASSYGTYEQYF
>.|TRBV27|TRBD2|TRBJ2-3
TGTGCCAGCAGTTTCTCCTCGGGGACTAGCGATTCCACAGATACGCAGTATTTT
CASSFSSGTSDSTDTQYF
>.|TRBV9|TRBD1|TRBJ1-4
TGTGCCAGCAGCGCCCGGACAGGGAGTGAGGAAAAACTGTTTTTT
CASSARTGSEEKLFF
>.|TRBV5-1|TRBD1|TRBJ2-6
TGCGCCAGCAGCTTGACCGGGACAGTCCCTGGAGCCAACGTCCTGACTTTC
CASSLTGTVPGANVLTF
>.|TRBV6-8|TRBD2|TRBJ2-5
TGTGCCAGCAGTTACCCTACCGGTTGCGGGAGGGCCGAGGAGACCCAGTACTTC
CASSYPTGCGRAEETQYF
>.|TRBV10-3|TRBD2|TRBJ2-1
TGTGCCATCAGGGGGACTAGCGGGAGGGCCGATGAGCAGTTCTTC
CAIRGTSGRADEQFF
>.|TRBV30|.|TRBJ1-6
TGTGCCTGGAGTGTACAGCGGCAGAATTATAATTCACCCCTCCACTTT
CAWSVQRQNYNSPLHF
>.|TRBV11-3|TRBD1|TRBJ1-2
TGTGCCAGCAGCTTAGAGGGGGGACAGGACGGCTATGGCTACACCTTC
CASSLEGGQDGYGYTF
>.|TRBV19|.|TRBJ1-5
TGTGCCAGTAGTTCTGGGAATCAGCCCCAGCATTTT
CASSSGNQPQHF
>.|TRBV6-2/TRBV6-3|TRBD1|TRBJ2-7
TGTGCCAGCAGTTATTCCCTCCAGAGATCGGACAGGGGCTCCTACGAGCAGTACTTC
CASSYSLQRSDRGSYEQYF
>.|TRBV19|.|TRBJ2-1
TGTGCCAGTAGTATAGGTCGGGCGGGAAGCGCCTACAATGAGCAGTTCTTC
CASSIGRAGSAYNEQFF
>.|TRBV15|.|TRBJ1-2
TGTGCCACCAGCCTGGACAGCTACTATGGCTACACCTTC
CATSLDSYYGYTF
>.|TRBV6-2/TRBV6-3|.|TRBJ2-1
TGTGCCAGCAGCCCCGATTACAATGAGCAGTTCTTC
CASSPDYNEQFF
>.|TRBV5-1|.|TRBJ2-7
TGCGCCAGCAACGGCGGTTCTTACGAGCAGTACTTC
CASNGGSYEQYF